The clone carrying this T cell receptor beta chain was recorded only once. Its target is unknown. As for the donors, each was a healthy bone marrow donor. PCR used 60 Vbeta primers and 13 Jbeta primers. Repertoires were generated with immunoSEQ multiplex PCR, while TCRdb's copy carries only in-frame clones and drops some. The top ten clones hold about 6% of a sample with some 130,000 clones, about 74% of them seen once. The data derive from a study of cytomegalovirus exposure and HLA in healthy donors. General study points: Evidence from a later analysis indicated that most CMV-associated TCR beta chains looked HLA-restricted. In a later analysis, TCR beta V- and J-gene trimming was associated with a missense DCLRE1C variant. The number of N-insertions in an Asian-associated ancestry cluster was reportedly below the 666-donor mean in a later analysis.

Germline CDR1 is PRHDT and CDR2 is FYEKMQ (reference sequence). Trimming cost V 4 bases and J 0 bases; bases outside gene matches: 6. The length of the CDR3 is 18 residues. The rearrangement links TRBV13 to TRBJ2-1, with 13 bases that match TRBD2. This sequence was found in a woman aged 45-60 years in good health and CMV-seropositive. The sample comprised PBMCs. The CDR3 region has the DNA TGTGCCAGCAGCTGGGGACTAGCGGGGCTGAGCTCCTACAATGAGCAGTTCTTC. Protein: CASSWGLAGLSSYNEQFF.